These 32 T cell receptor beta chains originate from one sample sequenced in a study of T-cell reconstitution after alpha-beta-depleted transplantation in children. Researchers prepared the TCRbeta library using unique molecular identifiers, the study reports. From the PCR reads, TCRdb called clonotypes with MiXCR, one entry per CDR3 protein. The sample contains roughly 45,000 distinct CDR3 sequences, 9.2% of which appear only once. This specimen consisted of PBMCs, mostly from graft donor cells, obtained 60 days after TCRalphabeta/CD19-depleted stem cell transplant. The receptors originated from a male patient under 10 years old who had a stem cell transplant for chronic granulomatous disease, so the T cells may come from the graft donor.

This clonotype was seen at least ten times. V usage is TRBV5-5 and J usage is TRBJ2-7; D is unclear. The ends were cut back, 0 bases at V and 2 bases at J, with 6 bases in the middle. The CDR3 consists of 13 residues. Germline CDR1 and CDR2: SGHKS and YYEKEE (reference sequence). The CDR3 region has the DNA TGTGCCAGCAGCTTGGGGCATGCCTACGAGCAGTACTTC. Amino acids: CASSLGHAYEQYF.

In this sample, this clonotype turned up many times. The CDR3 DNA sequence: TGTGCCAGCAGCCGAGGGACAGGGGGCACTTGGGACGAGCAGTACTTC. It yields the protein CASSRGTGGTWDEQYF. This chain uses TRBV6-1 with TRBJ2-7; 12 bases fit TRBD1. J lost 5 bases, V lost 6 bases, and 11 bases had no gene match. This CDR3 is 16 amino acids long. In germline, CDR1 is MNHNS, CDR2 SASEGT.

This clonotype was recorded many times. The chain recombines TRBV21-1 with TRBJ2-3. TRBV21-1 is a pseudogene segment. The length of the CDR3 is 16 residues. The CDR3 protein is CASSTGEEYLTDTQYF. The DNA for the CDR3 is TGTGCCAGCAGCACCGGCGAAGAATACCTCACAGATACGCAGTATTTT.

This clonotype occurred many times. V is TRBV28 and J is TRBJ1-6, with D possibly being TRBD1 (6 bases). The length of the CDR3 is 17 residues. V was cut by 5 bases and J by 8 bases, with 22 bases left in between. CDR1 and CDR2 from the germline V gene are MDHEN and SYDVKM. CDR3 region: CASSLNQGGIPYSPLHF. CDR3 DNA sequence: TGTGCCAGCAGTCTGAACCAAGGGGGAATTCCCTATTCACCCCTCCACTTT.

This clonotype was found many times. CDR3 sequence (DNA): TGCGCCAGCAGCCAAGATGGGGAGGGTACTATGAACACTGAAGCTTTCTTT. Translated, it gives CASSQDGEGTMNTEAFF. The J gene is TRBJ1-1, the V gene TRBV4-3; unclear D gene. The ends were cut back, 0 bases at V and 0 bases at J, with 14 bases in the middle. The CDR3 sequence is 17 residues long. From germline, CDR1 is LGHNA and CDR2 YSLEER.

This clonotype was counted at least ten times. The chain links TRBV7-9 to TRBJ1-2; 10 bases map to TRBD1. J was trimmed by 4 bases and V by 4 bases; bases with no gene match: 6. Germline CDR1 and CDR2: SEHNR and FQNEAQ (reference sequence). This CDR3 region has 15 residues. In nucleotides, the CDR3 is TGTGCCAGCAGCTCAGACCGGACAGGGGGCTATGGCTACACCTTC. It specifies CASSSDRTGGYGYTF.

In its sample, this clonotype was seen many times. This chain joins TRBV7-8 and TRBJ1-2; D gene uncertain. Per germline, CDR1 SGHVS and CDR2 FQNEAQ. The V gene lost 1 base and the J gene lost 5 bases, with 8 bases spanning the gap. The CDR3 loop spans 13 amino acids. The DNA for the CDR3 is TGTGCCAGCAGCTTAGACCAAACTTATGGCTACACCTTC. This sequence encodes CASSLDQTYGYTF.

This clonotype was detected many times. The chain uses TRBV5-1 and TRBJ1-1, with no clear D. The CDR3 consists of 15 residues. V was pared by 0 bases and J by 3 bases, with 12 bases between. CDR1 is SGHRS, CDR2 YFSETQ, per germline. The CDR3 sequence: CASSLVPGWDTEAFF. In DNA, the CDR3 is TGCGCCAGCAGCTTGGTGCCCGGTTGGGACACTGAAGCTTTCTTT. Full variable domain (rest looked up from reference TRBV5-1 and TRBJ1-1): KAGVTQTPRYLIKTRGQQVTLSCSPISGHRSVSWYQQTPGQGLQFLFEYFSETQRNKGNFPGRFSGRQFSNSRSEMNVSTLELGDSALYLCASSLVPGWDTEAFFGQGTRLTVV.

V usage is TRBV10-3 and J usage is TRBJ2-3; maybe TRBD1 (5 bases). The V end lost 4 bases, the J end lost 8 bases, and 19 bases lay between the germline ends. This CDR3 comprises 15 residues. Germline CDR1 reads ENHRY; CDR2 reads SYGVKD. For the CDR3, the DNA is TGTGCCATCAGTGCCGACTGGACAACTGGGGCTACGCAGTATTTT. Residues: CAISADWTTGATQYF.

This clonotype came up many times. For the CDR3, the DNA is TGTGCCAGTAGTATAGGAGGGCTAGTCAATCAGCCCCAGCATTTT. It translates to CASSIGGLVNQPQHF. The chain links TRBV19 to TRBJ1-5; D is unclear. This CDR3 is 15 amino acids long. CDR1 LNHDA and CDR2 SQIVND come from the germline V gene (reference sequence). V shed 1 base and J shed 3 bases, with 10 bases lying between them.

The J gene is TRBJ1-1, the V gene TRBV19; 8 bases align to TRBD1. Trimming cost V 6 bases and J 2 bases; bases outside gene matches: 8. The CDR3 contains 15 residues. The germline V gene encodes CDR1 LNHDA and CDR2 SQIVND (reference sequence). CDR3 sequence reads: CASRTGAFLNTEAFF. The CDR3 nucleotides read TGTGCCAGTAGGACAGGGGCTTTTTTAAACACTGAAGCTTTCTTT.

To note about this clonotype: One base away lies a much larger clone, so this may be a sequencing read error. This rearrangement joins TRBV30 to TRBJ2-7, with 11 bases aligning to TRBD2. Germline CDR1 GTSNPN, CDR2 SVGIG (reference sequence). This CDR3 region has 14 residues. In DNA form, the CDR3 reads TGTGCCTGGAGTGGACTAGCGGGAACCTACGAGCATTACTTC. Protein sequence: CAWSGLAGTYEHYF.

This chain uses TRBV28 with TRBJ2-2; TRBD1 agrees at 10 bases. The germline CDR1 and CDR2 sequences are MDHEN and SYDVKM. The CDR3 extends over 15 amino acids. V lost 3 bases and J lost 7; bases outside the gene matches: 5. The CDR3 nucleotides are TGTGCCAGCAGTTTGATGGACAGGGGGGTCGGGGAGCTGTTTTTT. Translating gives CASSLMDRGVGELFF.

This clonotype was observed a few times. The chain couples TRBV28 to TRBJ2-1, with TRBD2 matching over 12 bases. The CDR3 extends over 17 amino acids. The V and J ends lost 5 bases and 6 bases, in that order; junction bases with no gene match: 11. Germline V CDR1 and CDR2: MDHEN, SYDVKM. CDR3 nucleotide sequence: TGTGCCAGCAGTCTCGCTCTAGCGGGAGGGCCGTCCAATGAGCAGTTCTTC. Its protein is CASSLALAGGPSNEQFF.

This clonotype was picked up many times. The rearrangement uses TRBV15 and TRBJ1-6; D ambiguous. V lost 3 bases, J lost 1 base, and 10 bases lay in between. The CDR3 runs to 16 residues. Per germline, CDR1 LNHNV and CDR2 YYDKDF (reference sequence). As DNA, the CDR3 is TGTGCCACCAGCAGCCATAGTGGATCCTATAATTCACCCCTCCACTTT. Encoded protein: CATSSHSGSYNSPLHF.

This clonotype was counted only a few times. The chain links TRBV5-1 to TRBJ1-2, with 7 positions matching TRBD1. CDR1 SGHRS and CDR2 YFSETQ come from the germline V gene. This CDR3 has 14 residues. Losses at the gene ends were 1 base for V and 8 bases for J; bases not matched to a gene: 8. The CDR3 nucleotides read TGCGCCAGCAGCTTGATAGGACAGGCGGGAGGCTACACCTTC. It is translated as CASSLIGQAGGYTF.

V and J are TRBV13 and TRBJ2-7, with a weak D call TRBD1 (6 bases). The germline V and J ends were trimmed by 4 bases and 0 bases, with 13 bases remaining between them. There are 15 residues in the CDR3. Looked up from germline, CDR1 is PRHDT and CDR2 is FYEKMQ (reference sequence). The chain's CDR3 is CASSSNRDNSYEQYF. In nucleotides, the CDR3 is TGTGCCAGCAGCTCTAACCGGGACAACTCCTACGAGCAGTACTTC.

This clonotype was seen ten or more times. CDR3 protein: CASSPQTGGGGTEAFF. The CDR3 bases are TGTGCCAGCAGCCCGCAGACGGGGGGCGGTGGCACTGAAGCTTTCTTT. The chain carries TRBV4-2 and TRBJ1-1; weak D call: TRBD1 (6 bases). This CDR3 has 16 residues. In germline, CDR1 is LGHNA, CDR2 YNFKEQ. V shed 4 bases and J shed 4 bases, with 19 bases lying between them.

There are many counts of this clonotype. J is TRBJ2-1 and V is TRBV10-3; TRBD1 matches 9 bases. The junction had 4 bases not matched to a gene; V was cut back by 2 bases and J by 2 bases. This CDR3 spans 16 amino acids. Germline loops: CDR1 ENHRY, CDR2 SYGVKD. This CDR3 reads CAISEPRDRAYNEQFF. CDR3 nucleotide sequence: TGTGCCATCAGTGAGCCCCGGGACAGGGCCTACAATGAGCAGTTCTTC.

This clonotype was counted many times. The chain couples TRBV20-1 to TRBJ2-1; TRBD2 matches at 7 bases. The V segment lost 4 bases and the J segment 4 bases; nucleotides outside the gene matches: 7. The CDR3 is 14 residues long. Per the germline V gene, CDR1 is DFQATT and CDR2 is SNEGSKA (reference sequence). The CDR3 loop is CSAIGGREYNEQFF. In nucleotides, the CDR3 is TGCAGTGCTATTGGGGGGAGGGAGTACAATGAGCAGTTCTTC.

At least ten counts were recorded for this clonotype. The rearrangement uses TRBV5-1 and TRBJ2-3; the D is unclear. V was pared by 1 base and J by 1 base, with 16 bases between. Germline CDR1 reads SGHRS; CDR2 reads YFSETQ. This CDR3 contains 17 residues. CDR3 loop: CASSLLGFSTRTDTQYF. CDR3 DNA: TGCGCCAGCAGCTTGTTGGGTTTTTCCACCCGCACAGATACGCAGTATTTT. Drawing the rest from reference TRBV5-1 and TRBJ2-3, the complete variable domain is KAGVTQTPRYLIKTRGQQVTLSCSPISGHRSVSWYQQTPGQGLQFLFEYFSETQRNKGNFPGRFSGRQFSNSRSEMNVSTLELGDSALYLCASSLLGFSTRTDTQYFGPGTRLTVL.

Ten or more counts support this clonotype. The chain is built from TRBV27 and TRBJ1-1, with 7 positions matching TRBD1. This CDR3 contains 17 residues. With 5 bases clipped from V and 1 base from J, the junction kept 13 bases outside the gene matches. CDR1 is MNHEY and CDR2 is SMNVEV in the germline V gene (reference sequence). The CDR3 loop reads CASSHRQGKGSNTEAFF. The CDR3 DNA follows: TGTGCCAGCAGTCATCGACAGGGAAAGGGGTCGAACACTGAAGCTTTCTTT.

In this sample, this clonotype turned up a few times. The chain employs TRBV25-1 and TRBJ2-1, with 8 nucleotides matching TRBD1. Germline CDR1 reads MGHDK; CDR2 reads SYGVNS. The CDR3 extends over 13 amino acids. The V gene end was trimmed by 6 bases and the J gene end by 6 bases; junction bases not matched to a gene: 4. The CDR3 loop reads CASRRTGRNEQFF. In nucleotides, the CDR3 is TGTGCCAGCAGGCGGACAGGGCGCAATGAGCAGTTCTTC.

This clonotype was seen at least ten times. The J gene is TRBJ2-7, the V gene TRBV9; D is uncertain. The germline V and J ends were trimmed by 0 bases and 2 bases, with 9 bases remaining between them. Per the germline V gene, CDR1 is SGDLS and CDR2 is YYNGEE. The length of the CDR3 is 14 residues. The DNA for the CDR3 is TGTGCCAGCAGCGTAGGAGGAGATACCTACGAGCAGTACTTC. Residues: CASSVGGDTYEQYF.

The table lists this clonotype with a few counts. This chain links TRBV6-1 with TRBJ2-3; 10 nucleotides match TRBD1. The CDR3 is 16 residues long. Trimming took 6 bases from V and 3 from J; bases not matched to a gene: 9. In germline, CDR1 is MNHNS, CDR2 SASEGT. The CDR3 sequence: CASRGDRGGGTDTQYF. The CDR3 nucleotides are TGTGCCAGCAGAGGGGACAGGGGTGGAGGGACAGATACGCAGTATTTT.

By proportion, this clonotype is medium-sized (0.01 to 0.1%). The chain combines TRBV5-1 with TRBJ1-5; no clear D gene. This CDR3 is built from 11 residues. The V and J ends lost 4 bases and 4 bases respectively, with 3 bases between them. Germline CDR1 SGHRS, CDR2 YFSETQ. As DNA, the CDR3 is TGCGCCAGCAGCGGTAATCAGCCCCAGCATTTT. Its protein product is CASSGNQPQHF.

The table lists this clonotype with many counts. DNA of the CDR3: TGTGCCAGCAGCCAAAAGCGGGAGGGCTATCGTAATGAGCAGTTCTTC. It codes for CASSQKREGYRNEQFF. The rearrangement links TRBV3-1 to TRBJ2-1, with 10 bases that match TRBD2. The germline gives CDR1 LGHDT, CDR2 YNNKEL (reference sequence). The CDR3 consists of 16 residues. After removal of 2 bases from V and 7 bases from J, the junction contained 8 bases not matched to a gene.

The CDR3 DNA reads TGTGCCAGCAGTTACACGGCGGGCCAAGAGACCCAGTACTTC. Protein product: CASSYTAGQETQYF. V usage is TRBV6-5 and J usage is TRBJ2-5, with D maybe TRBD2 (5 bases). The CDR3 has 14 residues. V shed 2 bases and J shed 1 base, with 8 bases lying between them. Germline CDR1 reads MNHEY; CDR2 reads SVGAGI.

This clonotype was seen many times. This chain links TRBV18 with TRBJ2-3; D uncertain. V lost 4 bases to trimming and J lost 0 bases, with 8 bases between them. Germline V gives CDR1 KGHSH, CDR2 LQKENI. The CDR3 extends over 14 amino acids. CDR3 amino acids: CASSLSKSTDTQYF. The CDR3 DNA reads TGTGCCAGCTCACTGAGCAAAAGCACAGATACGCAGTATTTT. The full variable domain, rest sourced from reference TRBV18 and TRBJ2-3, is NAGVMQNPRHLVRRRGQEARLRCSPMKGHSHVYWYRQLPEEGLKFMVYLQKENIIDESGMPKERFSAEFPKEGPSILRIQQVVRGDSAAYFCASSLSKSTDTQYFGPGTRLTVL.

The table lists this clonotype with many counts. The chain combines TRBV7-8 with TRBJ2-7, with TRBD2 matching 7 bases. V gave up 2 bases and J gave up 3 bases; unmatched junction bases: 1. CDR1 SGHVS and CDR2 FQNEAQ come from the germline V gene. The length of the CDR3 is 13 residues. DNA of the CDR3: TGTGCCAGCAGCTTAAGCGGGAACTACGAGCAGTACTTC. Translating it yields CASSLSGNYEQYF.

The CDR3 protein is CASSSVGEQYF. CDR3 nucleotide sequence: TGTGCCAGCAGCTCGGTCGGGGAGCAGTACTTC. The V and J genes are TRBV7-9 and TRBJ2-7; no clear D gene. The V end was cut by 4 bases, the J end by 7 bases, with 8 bases between. Germline-derived CDR1 and CDR2 are SEHNR and FQNEAQ (reference sequence). The CDR3 is 11 residues long.

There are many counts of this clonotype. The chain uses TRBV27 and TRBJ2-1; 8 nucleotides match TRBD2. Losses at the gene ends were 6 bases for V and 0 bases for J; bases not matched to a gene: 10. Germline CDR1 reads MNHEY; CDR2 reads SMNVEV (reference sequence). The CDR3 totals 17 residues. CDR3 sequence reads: CASSPGGGPSSYNEQFF. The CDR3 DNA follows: TGTGCCAGCAGCCCCGGGGGGGGGCCTAGCTCCTACAATGAGCAGTTCTTC.